This entry lists 2 T cell receptor beta chains sequenced from one sample in a study of human T cells and chemical hapten exposure (dated by TCRdb to the early 2020s). The time point label on this specimen signifies: patch test 1, 2 weeks after DPC sensitization. The treatment or condition tag for this specimen amounts to: therapeutic diphenylcyclopropenone sensitization with weekly scalp DPC. Library preparation used RACE. For sequencing, a NextSeq 500 was employed. TCRdb took the public reads, trimmed them with fastp at Q25, ran MiXCR for clone calling and kept in-frame beta chains. Rows with one shared CDR3 protein collapse into an entry with the most common genes and DNA. Here the sample has about 340,000 distinct CDR3 sequences; around 6.9% occur a single time. About 8% of the sample is taken by the ten largest. The material sequenced was whole blood, taken in connection with sensitization to the hapten diphenylcyclopropenone (DPC). These receptors were obtained from a woman younger than 30 with alopecia areata. Some clones in this sample may be carry-over from other donors' samples.

Ten or more counts support this clonotype. The chain combines TRBV20-1 with TRBJ2-3; TRBD1 agrees at 8 bases. Germline CDR1 DFQATT, CDR2 SNEGSKA (reference sequence). The CDR3 sequence is 17 residues long. V was pared by 2 bases and J by 4 bases, with 14 bases of the junction left unmatched. The CDR3 region is CSARPYRDRGFADTQYF. The CDR3 DNA reads TGCAGTGCTAGACCCTATAGAGACAGGGGATTTGCAGATACGCAGTATTTT.

V gene TRBV2 combines with J gene TRBJ2-2; D is tentatively TRBD1 or TRBD2 (6 bases each). The CDR3 covers 16 residues. Trimming left V 2 bases short and J 3 bases short, with 13 bases between. Per germline, CDR1 SNHLY and CDR2 FYNNEI. CDR3 nucleotide sequence: TGTGCCAGCAGTGAAAGTCCAGGGGAGGACACCGGGGAGCTGTTTTTT. Amino acid sequence: CASSESPGEDTGELFF. The complete variable domain, with remaining parts taken from reference TRBV2 and TRBJ2-2, reads EPEVTQTPSHQVTQMGQEVILRCVPISNHLYFYWYRQILGQKVEFLVSFYNNEISEKSEIFDDQFSVERPDGSNFTLKIRSTKLEDSAMYFCASSESPGEDTGELFFGEGSRLTVL.